These 24 T cell receptor beta chains were sequenced from one sample in a study of tumor-infiltrating lymphocytes in glioblastoma multiforme. Multiple V-beta primers and a C-beta primer amplified TCRB from RNA. TCRdb independently ran MiXCR on the multiplex PCR reads; one entry per CDR3 protein. The sample shows about 9,600 distinct CDR3 sequences, about 70% of them seen only once. Sequenced: brain tumor tissue. The receptors were gathered from a male donor with glioblastoma.

On this clonotype itself: This may come from a read error, since a much larger clone is one base off. The chain recombines TRBV10-2 with TRBJ2-2; the match to TRBD2 covers 10 bases. Trimming removed 8 bases from V and 5 bases from J; junction bases left unmatched: 5. There are 14 residues in the CDR3. Germline CDR1 reads WSHSY; CDR2 reads SAAADI. The CDR3 nucleotides are TGCGCCAGCGGGACTAGCGTACAGACCGGGGAGCTGTTTTTT. This codes for CASGTSVQTGELFF.

This clonotype is classed as medium-sized. This rearrangement joins TRBV13 to TRBJ2-5, with 7 bases matching TRBD2. The CDR3 consists of 15 residues. With V trimmed by 5 bases and J by 2 bases, 8 bases remained unmatched. Germline CDR1 is PRHDT and CDR2 is FYEKMQ (reference sequence). CDR3 sequence (DNA): TGTGCCAGCAGCCATGAGACTAGCAGACAAGAGACCCAGTACTTC. Translating it yields CASSHETSRQETQYF.

J is TRBJ2-7 and V is TRBV12-3 or TRBV12-4; D may be TRBD1 or TRBD2 (5 bases each). Trimming left V 1 base short and J 9 bases short, with 16 bases between. This CDR3 comprises 14 residues. The CDR3 DNA reads TGTGCCAGCAGTTTAGGGGGGTCCGGCCTCGTGCAGTACTTC. This codes for CASSLGGSGLVQYF.

The gene calls are TRBV11-2 and TRBJ2-3; D is possibly TRBD1 (5 bases). CDR3 length equals 14 residues. Germline values: CDR1 SGHAT, CDR2 FQNNGV. Deletions cut 3 bases from V and 5 bases from J, with 12 bases between. CDR3 region: CASSLLVGEDTQYF. The CDR3 DNA sequence: TGTGCCAGCAGCTTGCTAGTAGGGGAAGATACGCAGTATTTT. Combining the CDR3 with reference TRBV11-2 and TRBJ2-3 gives the whole variable domain EAGVAQSPRYKIIEKRQSVAFWCNPISGHATLYWYQQILGQGPKLLIQFQNNGVVDDSQLPKDRFSAERLKGVDSTLKIQPAKLEDSAVYLCASSLLVGEDTQYFGPGTRLTVL.

This clonotype was found many times. The V gene is TRBV5-1, the J gene TRBJ1-2; 9 bases fit TRBD1. This CDR3 is 16 amino acids long. Losses at the gene ends were 1 base for V and 2 bases for J; bases not matched to a gene: 6. The V gene's germline CDR1 is SGHRS and CDR2 YFSETQ. CDR3 amino acids: CASSLSWDRENYGYTF. Written as DNA, the CDR3 is TGCGCCAGCAGCTTGTCCTGGGACAGGGAAAACTATGGCTACACCTTC.

Note on this clonotype: A much larger clone lies one base from this, so it may be a read error. The chain links TRBV20-1 to TRBJ2-1, with 7 bases identical to TRBD2. CDR1 is DFQATT and CDR2 is SNEGSKA in the germline V gene (reference sequence). This CDR3 is 14 amino acids long. Unmatched junction bases numbered 13, after V lost 5 bases and J lost 9 bases. DNA for the CDR3: TGCAGTGCTGACTGGCGGGGGAAACACGTTGAGCAGTTCTTC. The encoded protein is CSADWRGKHVEQFF.

Points on this clonotype: One end of the junction does not line up with germline, which may come from a read error. This chain uses TRBV6-2 or TRBV6-3 with TRBJ2-1; 9 bases agree with TRBD2. From germline, CDR1 is MNHEY and CDR2 SVGEGT. The CDR3 covers 15 residues. The CDR3 region has the DNA TGTGCCAGCGGTTACGGCATGGGACTAGCCCTTGAGCAGTTCTTC. Translation gives CASGYGMGLALEQFF.

Note on this clonotype: Since the CDR3 does not end with the conserved phenylalanine or tryptophan, this likely comes from a read error. The gene calls are TRBV20-1 and TRBJ2-7; D gene ambiguous. Per germline, CDR1 DFQATT and CDR2 SNEGSKA (reference sequence). The CDR3 extends over 12 amino acids. V was clipped by 3 bases and J by 7 bases, with 13 bases between them. CDR3 coding DNA: TGCAGTGCTAGTAGAAGCTATGAGGAGCAGTACTTA. It encodes CSASRSYEEQYL.

This clonotype is termed medium-sized. The rearrangement uses TRBV20-1 and TRBJ1-1; D is perhaps TRBD1 (5 bases). CDR3 size: 13 residues. Germline V lookup: CDR1 DFQATT, CDR2 SNEGSKA (reference sequence). The germline V and J ends were trimmed by 5 bases and 6 bases, with 16 bases remaining between them. DNA of the CDR3: TGCAGTGCTGTTTGGGACGGGGGGGCTGAAGCTTTCTTT. This sequence encodes CSAVWDGGAEAFF.

Worth noting for this clonotype: Because it lacks the conserved phenylalanine or tryptophan at the end, this CDR3 is likely a read error. The chain links TRBV5-6 to TRBJ2-7; D unresolved. The germline CDR1 and CDR2 sequences are SGHDT and YYEEEE. The ends were cut back, 7 bases at V and 6 bases at J, with 17 bases in the middle. The CDR3 is 13 residues long. The CDR3, as DNA: TGTGCCAGCGGCTGGGCCCCGTTTAGCGAGCAGTACATC. This encodes CASGWAPFSEQYI.

Details on this clonotype: At one boundary the junction diverges from the germline segment, which might be a read error. CDR3 protein: CSVARNRESPPHF. The CDR3 DNA reads TGCAGCGTTGCCAGGAACAGGGAATCACCCCCCCACTTT. The chain combines TRBV29-1 with TRBJ1-6, with D maybe TRBD1 (6 bases). CDR1 is SQVTM and CDR2 is ANQGSEA in the germline V gene. This CDR3 is 13 amino acids long. Full variable domain (outside the CDR3, taken from reference TRBV29-1 and TRBJ1-6): SAVISQKPSRDICQRGTSLTIQCQVDSQVTMMFWYRQQPGQSLTLIATANQGSEATYESGFVIDKFPISRPNLTFSTLTVSNMSPEDSSIYLCSVARNRESPPHFGNGTRLTVT.

The chain uses TRBV19 and TRBJ2-5; tentatively, D is TRBD2 (5 bases). CDR3 length: 13 amino acids. Trimming pared 4 bases from V and 1 base from J, leaving 7 bases between. Germline V CDR1 and CDR2: LNHDA, SQIVND (reference sequence). In nucleotides, the CDR3 is TGTGCCAGTAGTAATGGACTCCAAGAGACCCAGTACTTC. This gives the protein CASSNGLQETQYF.

The chain employs TRBV11-2 and TRBJ2-1, with a tentative D call TRBD2 (6 bases). V shed 10 bases and J shed 10 bases, with 23 bases lying between them. Per germline, CDR1 SGHAT and CDR2 FQNNGV. The CDR3 is 14 amino acids. The CDR3 is CANGPGSPIREQFF. The CDR3 coding sequence is TGTGCCAACGGCCCCGGGAGCCCGATTAGGGAGCAGTTCTTC.

This clonotype qualifies as medium-sized. The V call is TRBV10-2, the J call TRBJ2-7; 10 bases line up with TRBD2. Germline CDR1 WSHSY, CDR2 SAAADI. Trimming at V came to 7 bases and at J to 6 bases, leaving 6 bases not matched to a gene. The CDR3 has 13 residues. The CDR3 reads CASTQREGGEQYF. The CDR3 DNA is TGCGCCAGCACTCAGCGGGAGGGTGGCGAGCAGTACTTC.

The chain has TRBV10-2 and TRBJ1-1, with TRBD1 matching 11 bases. The CDR3 has 16 residues. Germline CDR1 and CDR2: WSHSY and SAAADI. V trimming: 3 bases; J trimming: 0 bases; junction bases outside the gene matches: 3. CDR3 sequence: CASSERDRGLNTEAFF. The CDR3 nucleotides read TGCGCCAGCAGTGAAAGGGACAGGGGGTTGAACACTGAAGCTTTCTTT.

Many counts were recorded for this clonotype. V usage is TRBV20-1 and J usage is TRBJ2-5, with a tentative D call TRBD1 (5 bases). Germline-derived CDR1 and CDR2 are DFQATT and SNEGSKA (reference sequence). This CDR3 is built from 13 residues. V was pared by 3 bases and J by 2 bases, with 10 bases between. CDR3 in DNA: TGCAGTGCTAGCTCAGGGTTGCAAGAGACCCAGTACTTC. Residues: CSASSGLQETQYF.

This chain joins TRBV10-3 and TRBJ2-7, with D possibly TRBD2 on 6 matching bases. Germline V gene sequence: CDR1 ENHRY, CDR2 SYGVKD. The CDR3 sequence is 14 residues long. CDR3 DNA: TGTACCACCACACTGGAGGGAAACACCTACGAGCAGTACTTC. Protein product: CTTTLEGNTYEQYF.

The chain recombines TRBV11-1 with TRBJ2-1; TRBD1 is a possible D gene (5 bases). The germline gives CDR1 SGHAT, CDR2 FQDESV (reference sequence). This CDR3 spans 18 amino acids. The V end lost 1 base, the J end lost 0 bases, and 16 bases lay between the germline ends. The CDR3 nucleotides are TGTGCCAGCAGCTTAGACCTCTGGACATCGAGCTCCTACAATGAGCAGTTCTTC. This encodes CASSLDLWTSSSYNEQFF.

A word on this clonotype: The junction shows a germline mismatch at one end, possibly a read error. This chain connects TRBV6-5 to TRBJ1-1; no clear D. Per germline, CDR1 MNHEY and CDR2 SVGAGI. The CDR3 is 15 residues long. The DNA of the CDR3 is TGTGCCAGCATTTACTTGGCGGATCTGAACACTGAAGCTTTCTTT. Protein sequence: CASIYLADLNTEAFF.

Details on this clonotype: Being one base from a much bigger clone, this may be a read error. This chain links TRBV7-9 with TRBJ2-1; D remains unclear. V was shortened by 8 bases and J by 5 bases, with 10 bases between the two germline ends. From germline, CDR1 is SEHNR and CDR2 FQNEAQ (reference sequence). The CDR3 is made up of 12 amino acids. The CDR3 region has the DNA TGTGCCAGCCGACTTTCCGACAATGAGCAGTTCTTC. Protein product: CASRLSDNEQFF.

V usage is TRBV25-1 and J usage is TRBJ1-2; the D is unclear. In germline, CDR1 is MGHDK, CDR2 SYGVNS. CDR3 length: 13 residues. Trimming took off 4 bases at V and 3 bases at J, with 9 bases between the two ends. CDR3: CASSVALDYGYTF. The CDR3 DNA sequence: TGTGCCAGCAGTGTGGCCTTGGACTATGGCTACACCTTC.

A note on this clonotype: The CDR3 ends on some other residue instead of the conserved phenylalanine or tryptophan, so this is likely a read error. The chain uses TRBV6-5 and TRBJ2-1, with D uncertain. Trimming removed 2 bases at V and 7 bases at J, with 12 bases between. CDR1 and CDR2 from the germline V gene are MNHEY and SVGAGI. The CDR3 contains 14 residues. CDR3 coding DNA: TGTGCCAGCAGTTACCTACTGACTTCTAATGAGCAGTTCTTA. Translating gives CASSYLLTSNEQFL.

V and J are TRBV11-3 and TRBJ2-3, with D hard to call. The CDR3 is 14 residues long. Germline CDR1 is SGHNT and CDR2 is YENEEA. Trimming cost V 3 bases and J 2 bases, with 9 bases left between them. The CDR3 region has the DNA TGTGCCAGCAGCTTTGAGAGTCACACAGATACGCAGTATTTT. It yields the protein CASSFESHTDTQYF.

This chain links TRBV20-1 with TRBJ2-7, with D hard to call. V was shortened by 3 bases and J by 1 base, with 10 bases between the two germline ends. There are 13 residues in the CDR3. The V gene's germline CDR1 is DFQATT and CDR2 SNEGSKA (reference sequence). CDR3 loop: CSARGSLSYEQYF. CDR3 DNA: TGCAGTGCTAGGGGTAGTCTGTCCTACGAGCAGTACTTC.